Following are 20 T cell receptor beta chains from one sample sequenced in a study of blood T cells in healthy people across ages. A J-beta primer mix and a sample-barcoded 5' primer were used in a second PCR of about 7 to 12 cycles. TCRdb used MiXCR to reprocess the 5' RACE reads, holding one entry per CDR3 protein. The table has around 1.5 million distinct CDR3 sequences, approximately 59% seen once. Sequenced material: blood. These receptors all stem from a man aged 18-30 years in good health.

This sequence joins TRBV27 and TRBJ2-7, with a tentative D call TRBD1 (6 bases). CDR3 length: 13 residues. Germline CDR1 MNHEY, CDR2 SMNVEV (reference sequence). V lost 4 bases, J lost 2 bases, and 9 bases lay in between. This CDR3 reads CASSWDKAYEQYF. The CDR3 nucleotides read TGTGCCAGCAGTTGGGACAAGGCCTACGAGCAGTACTTC.

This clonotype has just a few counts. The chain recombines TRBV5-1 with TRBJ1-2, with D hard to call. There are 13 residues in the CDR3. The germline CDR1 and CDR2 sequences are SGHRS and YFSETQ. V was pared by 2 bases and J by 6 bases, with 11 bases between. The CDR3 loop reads CASSFTSADGYTF. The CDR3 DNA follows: TGCGCCAGCAGCTTTACATCCGCCGATGGCTACACCTTC.

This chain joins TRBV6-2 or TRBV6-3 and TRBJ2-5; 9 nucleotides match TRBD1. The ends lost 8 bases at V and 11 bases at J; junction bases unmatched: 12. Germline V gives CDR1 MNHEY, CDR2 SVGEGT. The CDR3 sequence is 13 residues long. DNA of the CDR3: TGTGCCAGCTGGGGGACAGGGACTCTCCAACAGTACTTC. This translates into CASWGTGTLQQYF.

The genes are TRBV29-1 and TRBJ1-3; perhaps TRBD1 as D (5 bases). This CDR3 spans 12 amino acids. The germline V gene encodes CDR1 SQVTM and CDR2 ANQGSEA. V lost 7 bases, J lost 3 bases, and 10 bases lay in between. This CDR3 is CSGQGSGNTIYF. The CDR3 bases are TGCAGCGGTCAGGGTAGTGGAAACACCATATATTTT.

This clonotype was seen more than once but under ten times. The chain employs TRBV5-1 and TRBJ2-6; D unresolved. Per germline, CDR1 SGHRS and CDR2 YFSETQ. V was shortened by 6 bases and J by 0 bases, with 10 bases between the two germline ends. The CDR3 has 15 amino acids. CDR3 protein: CASTLSNSGANVLTF. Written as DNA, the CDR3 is TGCGCCAGCACCCTATCCAACTCTGGGGCCAACGTCCTGACTTTC.

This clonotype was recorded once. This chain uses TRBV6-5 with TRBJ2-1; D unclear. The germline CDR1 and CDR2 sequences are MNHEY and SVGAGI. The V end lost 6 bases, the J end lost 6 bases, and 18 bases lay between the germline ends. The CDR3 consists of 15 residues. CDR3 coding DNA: TGTGCCAGCAGAGATGGGATGTCGCGGCCCAATGAGCAGTTCTTC. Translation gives CASRDGMSRPNEQFF.

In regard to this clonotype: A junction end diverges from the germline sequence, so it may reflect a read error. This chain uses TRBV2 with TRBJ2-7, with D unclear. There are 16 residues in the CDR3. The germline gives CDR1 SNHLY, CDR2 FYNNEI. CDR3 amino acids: CARSEPPTRYFYEQYF. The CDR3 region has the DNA TGTGCCCGCAGTGAACCCCCTACCCGGTACTTCTACGAGCAGTACTTC.

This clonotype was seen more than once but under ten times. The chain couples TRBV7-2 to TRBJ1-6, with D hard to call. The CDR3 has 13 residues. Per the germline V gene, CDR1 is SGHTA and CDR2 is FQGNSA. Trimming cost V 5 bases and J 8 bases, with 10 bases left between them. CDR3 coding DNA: TGTGCCAGCAGCATACAGTTGCATTCACCCCTCCACTTT. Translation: CASSIQLHSPLHF.

This CDR3 is CASSYPGRASYGYTF. CDR3 nucleotides: TGCGCCAGCAGTTACCCGGGACGGGCAAGCTATGGCTACACCTTC. The chain uses TRBV10-1 and TRBJ1-2, with D possibly being TRBD1 (5 bases). Trimming left V 5 bases short and J 4 bases short, with 17 bases between. Germline CDR1 reads WNHNN; CDR2 reads SYGVQD (reference sequence). The CDR3 contains 15 residues.

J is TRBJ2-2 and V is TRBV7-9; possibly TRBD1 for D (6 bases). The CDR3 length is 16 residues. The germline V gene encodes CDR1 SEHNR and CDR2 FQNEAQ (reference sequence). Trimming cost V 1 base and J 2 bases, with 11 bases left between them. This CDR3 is CASSLGGQLNTGELFF. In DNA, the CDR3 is TGTGCCAGCAGCTTAGGCGGACAGTTAAACACCGGGGAGCTGTTTTTT.

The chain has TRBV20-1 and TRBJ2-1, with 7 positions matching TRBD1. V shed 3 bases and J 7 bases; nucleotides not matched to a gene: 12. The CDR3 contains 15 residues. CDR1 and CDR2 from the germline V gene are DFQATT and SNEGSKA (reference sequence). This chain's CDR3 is CSASPTRTGFNEQFF. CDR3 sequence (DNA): TGCAGTGCTAGCCCTACTAGGACAGGCTTTAATGAGCAGTTCTTC.

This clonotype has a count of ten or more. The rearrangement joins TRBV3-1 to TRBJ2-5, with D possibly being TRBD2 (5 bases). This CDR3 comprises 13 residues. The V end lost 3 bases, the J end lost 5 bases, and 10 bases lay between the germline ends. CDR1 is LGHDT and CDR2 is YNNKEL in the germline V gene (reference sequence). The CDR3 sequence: CASSHFRGETQYF. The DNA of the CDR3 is TGTGCCAGCAGCCATTTTAGAGGGGAGACCCAGTACTTC.

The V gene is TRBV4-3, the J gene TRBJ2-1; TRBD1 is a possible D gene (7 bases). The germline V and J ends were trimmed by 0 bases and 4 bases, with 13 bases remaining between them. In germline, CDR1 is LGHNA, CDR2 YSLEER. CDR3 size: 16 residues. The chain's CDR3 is CASSQDPRDRYNEQFF. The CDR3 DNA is TGCGCCAGCAGCCAAGATCCGCGGGACAGATACAATGAGCAGTTCTTC.

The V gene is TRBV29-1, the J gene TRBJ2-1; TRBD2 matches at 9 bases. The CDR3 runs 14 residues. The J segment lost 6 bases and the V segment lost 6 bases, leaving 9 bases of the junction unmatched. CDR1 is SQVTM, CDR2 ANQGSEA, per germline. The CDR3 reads CSVRSGRGSNEQFF. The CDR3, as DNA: TGCAGCGTCCGTAGCGGGAGAGGTTCCAATGAGCAGTTCTTC.

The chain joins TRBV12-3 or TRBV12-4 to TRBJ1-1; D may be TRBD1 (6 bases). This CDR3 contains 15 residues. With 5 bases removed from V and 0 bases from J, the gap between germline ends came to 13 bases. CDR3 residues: CASSPRQDMNTEAFF. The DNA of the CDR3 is TGTGCCAGCAGTCCCCGACAGGATATGAACACTGAAGCTTTCTTT.

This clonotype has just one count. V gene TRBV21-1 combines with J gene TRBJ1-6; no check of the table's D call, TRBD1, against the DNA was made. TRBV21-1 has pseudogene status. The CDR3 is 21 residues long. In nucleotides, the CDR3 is TGTGCCAGCAGCAAAGTTTGGGTCCCGGGGGCCATCGGATCCTATAATTCACCCCTCCACTTT. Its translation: CASSKVWVPGAIGSYNSPLHF.

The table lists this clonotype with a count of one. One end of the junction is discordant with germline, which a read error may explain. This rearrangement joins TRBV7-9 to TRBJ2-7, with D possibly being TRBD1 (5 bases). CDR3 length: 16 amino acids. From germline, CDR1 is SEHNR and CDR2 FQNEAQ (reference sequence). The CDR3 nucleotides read TGTGCCAGCGGTCGTAGGTCGGACATAGACTTCTACGAGCGGTACTTC. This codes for CASGRRSDIDFYERYF.

CDR3 loop: CASSSQGGQIEKLFF. The CDR3 DNA sequence: TGTGCCAGCAGTTCACAGGGAGGGCAGATTGAAAAACTGTTTTTT. The chain joins TRBV6-5 to TRBJ1-4, with D possibly being TRBD1 (6 bases). The CDR3 loop spans 15 amino acids. Germline assignment: CDR1 MNHEY and CDR2 SVGAGI. V was cut by 4 bases and J by 7 bases, with 16 bases left in between.

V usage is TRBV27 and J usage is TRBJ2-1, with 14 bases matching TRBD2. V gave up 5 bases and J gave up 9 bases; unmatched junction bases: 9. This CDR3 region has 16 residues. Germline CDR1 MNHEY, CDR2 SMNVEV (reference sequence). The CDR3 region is CASSAWGLAGDTEQFF. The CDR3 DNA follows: TGTGCCAGCAGTGCCTGGGGACTAGCGGGAGACACTGAGCAGTTCTTC.

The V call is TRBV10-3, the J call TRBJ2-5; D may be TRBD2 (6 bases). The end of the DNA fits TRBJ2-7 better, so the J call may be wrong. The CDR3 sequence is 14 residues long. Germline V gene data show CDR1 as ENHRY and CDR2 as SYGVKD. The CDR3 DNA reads TGTGCCATCAGATACACGGGGACTCCTAGCGAGCAGTACTTC. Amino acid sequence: CAIRYTGTPSEQYF.